This T cell receptor beta chain originates from a study of blood T cell repertoires in COVID-19. Profiled with immunoSEQ multiplex PCR; TCRdb holds only in-frame clones, not every one. The repertoire holds 200,000 or so clones, with 84% as singletons. The CDR3 length is 13 residues. V was trimmed by 5 bases and J by 2 bases, leaving 10 bases between them. The material sequenced was peripheral blood. This sequence was found in a human donor in a cohort sampled during active COVID-19. The chain employs TRBV12-3 or TRBV12-4 and TRBJ2-7; the D is unclear. The chain's CDR3 is CASSHTPAYEQYF. CDR3 nucleotide sequence: TGTGCCAGCAGTCATACTCCGGCCTACGAGCAGTACTTC.